This TCR beta chain was recovered during a study of blood T cell repertoires in COVID-19. Study details: Some COVID-19 samples were acute and others convalescent; all came from the United States, Italy and Spain. T cells, B-cell-depleted T cells, or PBMCs supplied cDNA or gDNA.

Some clones are missing from TCRdb's copy, which holds only in-frame ones; the method was immunoSEQ multiplex PCR. This table has more than 250,000 clones, 86% appearing once. Cohorts were assigned according to the clinical history that participants reported. Among Cohort 3 donors, those recovered had two negative PCRs, clearance, or symptom resolution. This CDR3 is 15 amino acids long. The germline V and J ends were trimmed by 4 bases and 0 bases, with 11 bases remaining between them. Germline V gives CDR1 SGHRS, CDR2 YFSETQ. The origin of this receptor is a young woman who had recovered from COVID-19. The sequenced sample was PBMCs or T cells enriched from blood (not recorded which). V gene TRBV5-1 combines with J gene TRBJ1-3, with unresolved D. CDR3 amino acids: CASSRESNSGNTIYF. The CDR3, as DNA: TGCGCCAGCAGCAGAGAATCGAACTCTGGAAACACCATATATTTT.